The 8 T cell receptor beta chains reported below all come from one sample, sequenced in a study of technical replicates of blood from several donors. TCRdb's copy holds only in-frame clones and misses some; the assay was immunoSEQ multiplex PCR. This table has more than 65,000 clones, approximately 96% appearing once. Input material: T cells isolated from PBMCs. Every receptor here comes from a human donor in good health.

This chain joins TRBV7-3 and TRBJ2-3; 8 bases agree with TRBD2. V dropped 4 bases and J dropped 6; count of bases not matched to a gene: 12. The CDR3 has 16 residues. Germline V gives CDR1 SGHTA, CDR2 FQGTGA. The CDR3 loop reads CASSSPRTGGLDTQYF. The CDR3 DNA sequence: TGTGCCAGCAGCTCCCCTAGGACGGGAGGGCTGGATACGCAGTATTTT.

The V and J genes are TRBV6-1 and TRBJ2-7; 7 bases fit TRBD2. V shed 8 bases and J 9 bases; nucleotides not matched to a gene: 7. The CDR3 has 11 amino acids. The germline V gene encodes CDR1 MNHNS and CDR2 SASEGT. CDR3 residues: CASGREVGQYF. The CDR3 DNA reads TGTGCCAGCGGGAGGGAAGTAGGGCAGTACTTC.

The chain uses TRBV6-1 and TRBJ2-1; 7 nucleotides line up with TRBD1. J lost 6 bases, V lost 6 bases, and 2 bases had no gene match. The CDR3 spans 12 residues. The germline V gene encodes CDR1 MNHNS and CDR2 SASEGT. This CDR3 is CASRSGGNEQFF. In nucleotides, the CDR3 is TGTGCCAGCAGATCAGGGGGCAATGAGCAGTTCTTC.

This rearrangement joins TRBV28 to TRBJ2-5; 11 nucleotides line up with TRBD2. Germline CDR1 reads MDHEN; CDR2 reads SYDVKM. After removal of 5 bases from V and 4 bases from J, the junction contained 6 bases not matched to a gene. This CDR3 contains 15 residues. CDR3 sequence: CASSPIAGGPETQYF. Here the CDR3 DNA reads TGTGCCAGCAGTCCCATAGCGGGAGGGCCAGAGACCCAGTACTTC. Using reference TRBV28 and TRBJ2-5 for the parts outside the CDR3, the full variable domain is DVKVTQSSRYLVKRTGEKVFLECVQDMDHENMFWYRQDPGLGLRLIYFSYDVKMKEKGDIPEGYSVSREKKERFSLILESASTNQTSMYLCASSPIAGGPETQYFGPGTRLLVL.

This clone was observed once. This rearrangement joins TRBV6-6 to TRBJ2-2; D is uncertain. Trimming took off 2 bases at V and 8 bases at J, with 3 bases between the two ends. The CDR3 is 11 amino acids. Germline V CDR1 and CDR2: MNHNY, SVGAGI (reference sequence). The CDR3: CASSYRGELFF. CDR3 in DNA: TGTGCCAGCAGTTACCGTGGGGAGCTGTTTTTT.

There are a few counts of this clone. The chain carries TRBV5-4 and TRBJ1-5; D uncertain. Trimming took off 3 bases at V and 2 bases at J, with 9 bases between the two ends. CDR1 is SGHNT and CDR2 is YYREEE in the germline V gene (reference sequence). The CDR3 contains 14 residues. CDR3 in amino acids: CASSSGAGNQPQHF. CDR3 DNA sequence: TGTGCCAGCAGCTCTGGTGCGGGCAATCAGCCCCAGCATTTT.

This chain joins TRBV7-9 and TRBJ2-7, with 8 bases that match TRBD1. Germline CDR1 is SEHNR and CDR2 is FQNEAQ (reference sequence). The CDR3 contains 13 residues. The trim removed 3 bases at V and 7 bases at J, leaving 5 bases unmatched. In DNA form, the CDR3 reads TGTGCCAGCAGCTTGGACAGGGAGTTGGAGCAGTACTTC. It translates to CASSLDRELEQYF.

V gene TRBV6-1 combines with J gene TRBJ1-1; D gene uncertain. V was cut by 3 bases and J by 3 bases, with 2 bases left in between. Germline V lookup: CDR1 MNHNS, CDR2 SASEGT. The CDR3 runs 11 residues. The CDR3 nucleotides are TGTGCCAGCAGTGACTACACTGAAGCTTTCTTT. Translated, it gives CASSDYTEAFF.